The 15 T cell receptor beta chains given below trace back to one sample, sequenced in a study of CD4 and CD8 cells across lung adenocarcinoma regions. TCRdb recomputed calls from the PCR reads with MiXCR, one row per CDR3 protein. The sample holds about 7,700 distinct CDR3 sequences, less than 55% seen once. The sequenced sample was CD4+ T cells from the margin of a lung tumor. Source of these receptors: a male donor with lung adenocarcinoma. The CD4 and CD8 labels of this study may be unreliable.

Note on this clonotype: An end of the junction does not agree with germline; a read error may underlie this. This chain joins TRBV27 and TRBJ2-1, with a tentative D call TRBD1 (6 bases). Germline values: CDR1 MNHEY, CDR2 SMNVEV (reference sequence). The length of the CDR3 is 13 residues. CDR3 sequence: CASRPGVRNAQFF. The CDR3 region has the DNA TGTGCCAGCAGACCAGGGGTCCGCAATGCGCAGTTTTTT.

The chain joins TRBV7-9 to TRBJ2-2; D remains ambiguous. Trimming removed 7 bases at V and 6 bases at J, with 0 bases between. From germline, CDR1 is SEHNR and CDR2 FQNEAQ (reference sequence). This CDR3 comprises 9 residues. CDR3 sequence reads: CASTGELFF. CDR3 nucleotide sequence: TGTGCCAGCACCGGGGAGCTGTTTTTT.

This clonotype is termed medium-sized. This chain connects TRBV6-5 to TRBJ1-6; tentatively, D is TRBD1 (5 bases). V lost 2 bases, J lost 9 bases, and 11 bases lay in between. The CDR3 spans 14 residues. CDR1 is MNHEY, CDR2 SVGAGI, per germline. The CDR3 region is CASSYRGDFSPLHF. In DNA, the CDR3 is TGTGCCAGCAGTTACAGAGGGGATTTTTCACCCCTCCACTTT.

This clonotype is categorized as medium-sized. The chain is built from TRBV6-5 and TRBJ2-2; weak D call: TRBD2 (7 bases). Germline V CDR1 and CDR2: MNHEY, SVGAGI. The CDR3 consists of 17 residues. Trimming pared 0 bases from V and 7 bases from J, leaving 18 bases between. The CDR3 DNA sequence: TGTGCCAGCAGTTACTCGAGGGGGGGGCGGTTCGGCGGGGAGCTGTTTTTT. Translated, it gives CASSYSRGGRFGGELFF.

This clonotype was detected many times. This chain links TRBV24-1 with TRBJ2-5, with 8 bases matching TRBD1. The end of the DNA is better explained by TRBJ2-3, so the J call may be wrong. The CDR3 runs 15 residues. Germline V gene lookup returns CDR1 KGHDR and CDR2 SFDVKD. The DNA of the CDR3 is TGTGCCACCAGTGGGGCAGGGGGCATCACGGATACGCAGTATTTT. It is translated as CATSGAGGITDTQYF.

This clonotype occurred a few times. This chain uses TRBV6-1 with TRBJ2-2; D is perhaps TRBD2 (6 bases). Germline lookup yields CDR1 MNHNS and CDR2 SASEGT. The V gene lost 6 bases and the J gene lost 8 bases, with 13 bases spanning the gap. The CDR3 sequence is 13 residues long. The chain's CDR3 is CASRMGLSGELFF. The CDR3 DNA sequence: TGTGCCAGCAGAATGGGACTCTCAGGGGAGCTGTTTTTT.

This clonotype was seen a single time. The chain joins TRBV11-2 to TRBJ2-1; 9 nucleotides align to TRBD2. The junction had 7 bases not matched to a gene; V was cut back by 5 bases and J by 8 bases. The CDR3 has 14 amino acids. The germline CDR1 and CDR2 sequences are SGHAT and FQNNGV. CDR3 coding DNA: TGTGCCAGCAGCGTGGGGACTAGCAGGGATGAGCAGTTCTTC. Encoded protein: CASSVGTSRDEQFF. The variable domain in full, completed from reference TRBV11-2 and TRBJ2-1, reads EAGVAQSPRYKIIEKRQSVAFWCNPISGHATLYWYQQILGQGPKLLIQFQNNGVVDDSQLPKDRFSAERLKGVDSTLKIQPAKLEDSAVYLCASSVGTSRDEQFFGPGTRLTVL.

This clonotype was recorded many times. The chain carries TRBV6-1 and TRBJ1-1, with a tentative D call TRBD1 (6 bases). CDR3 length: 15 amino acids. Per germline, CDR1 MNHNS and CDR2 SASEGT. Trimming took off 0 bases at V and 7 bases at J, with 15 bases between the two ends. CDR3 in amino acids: CASSEAGGGRDEAFF. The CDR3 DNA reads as TGTGCCAGCAGTGAAGCTGGCGGGGGGCGTGATGAAGCTTTCTTT.

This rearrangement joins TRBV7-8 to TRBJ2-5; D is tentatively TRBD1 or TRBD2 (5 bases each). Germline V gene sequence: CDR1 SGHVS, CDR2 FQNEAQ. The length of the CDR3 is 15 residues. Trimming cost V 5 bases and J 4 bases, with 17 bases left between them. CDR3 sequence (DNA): TGTGCCAGCAGCCTGCCCCGGGGACCGGGAGAGACCCAGTACTTC. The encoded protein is CASSLPRGPGETQYF.

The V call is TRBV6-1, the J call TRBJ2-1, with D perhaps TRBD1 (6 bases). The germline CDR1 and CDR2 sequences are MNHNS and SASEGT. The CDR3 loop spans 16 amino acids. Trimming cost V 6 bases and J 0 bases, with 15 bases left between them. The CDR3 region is CASRTGQRSSYNEQFF. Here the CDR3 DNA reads TGTGCCAGCAGAACAGGGCAGCGGTCCTCCTACAATGAGCAGTTCTTC.

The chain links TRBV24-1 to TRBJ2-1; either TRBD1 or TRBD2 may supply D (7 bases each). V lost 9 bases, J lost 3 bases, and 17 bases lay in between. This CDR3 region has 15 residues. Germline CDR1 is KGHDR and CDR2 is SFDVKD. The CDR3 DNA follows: TGTGCCACCGGTACAGGGGAGGGGATCTACAATGAGCAGTTCTTC. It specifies CATGTGEGIYNEQFF.

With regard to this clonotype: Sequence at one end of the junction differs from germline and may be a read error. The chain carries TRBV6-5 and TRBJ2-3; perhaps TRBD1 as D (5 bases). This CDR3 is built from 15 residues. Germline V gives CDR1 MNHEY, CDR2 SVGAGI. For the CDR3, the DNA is TGTGCCAGCAGTTACGAGGCAGGGAAGGGGAATATTCAGTATTTC. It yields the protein CASSYEAGKGNIQYF.

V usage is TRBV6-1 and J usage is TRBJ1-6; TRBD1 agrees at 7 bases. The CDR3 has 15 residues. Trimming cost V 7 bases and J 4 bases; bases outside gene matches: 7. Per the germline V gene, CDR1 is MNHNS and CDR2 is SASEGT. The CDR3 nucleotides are TGTGCCAGCACGCACCTGGGACAGTATAATTCACCCCTCCACTTT. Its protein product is CASTHLGQYNSPLHF.

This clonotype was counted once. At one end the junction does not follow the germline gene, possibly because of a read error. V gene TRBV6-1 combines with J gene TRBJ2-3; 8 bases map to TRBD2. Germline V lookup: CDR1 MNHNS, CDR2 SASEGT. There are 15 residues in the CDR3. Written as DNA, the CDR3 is TGTGCCAGCGGTGAGGGGGGCGGGGGGCAAGATACGCAGTATTTT. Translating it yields CASGEGGGGQDTQYF.

CDR3 in DNA: TGTGCCAGCAGCTCCCCTAGCCTGAATGAGCAGTTCTTC. Its protein product is CASSSPSLNEQFF. The chain uses TRBV7-3 and TRBJ2-1; weak D call: TRBD2 (5 bases). V shed 4 bases and J shed 7 bases, with 11 bases lying between them. Germline-derived CDR1 and CDR2 are SGHTA and FQGTGA. CDR3 size: 13 residues.